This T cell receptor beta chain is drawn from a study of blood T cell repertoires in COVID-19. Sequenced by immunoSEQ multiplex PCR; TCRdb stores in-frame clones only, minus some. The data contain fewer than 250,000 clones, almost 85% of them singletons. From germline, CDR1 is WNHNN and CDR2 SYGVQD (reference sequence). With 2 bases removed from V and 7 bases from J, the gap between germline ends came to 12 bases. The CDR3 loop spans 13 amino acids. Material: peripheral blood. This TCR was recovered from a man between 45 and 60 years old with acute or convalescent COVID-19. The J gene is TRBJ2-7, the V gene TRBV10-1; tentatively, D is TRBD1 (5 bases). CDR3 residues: CASSEKAGWEQYF. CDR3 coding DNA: TGCGCCAGCAGTGAGAAGGCAGGGTGGGAGCAGTACTTC.